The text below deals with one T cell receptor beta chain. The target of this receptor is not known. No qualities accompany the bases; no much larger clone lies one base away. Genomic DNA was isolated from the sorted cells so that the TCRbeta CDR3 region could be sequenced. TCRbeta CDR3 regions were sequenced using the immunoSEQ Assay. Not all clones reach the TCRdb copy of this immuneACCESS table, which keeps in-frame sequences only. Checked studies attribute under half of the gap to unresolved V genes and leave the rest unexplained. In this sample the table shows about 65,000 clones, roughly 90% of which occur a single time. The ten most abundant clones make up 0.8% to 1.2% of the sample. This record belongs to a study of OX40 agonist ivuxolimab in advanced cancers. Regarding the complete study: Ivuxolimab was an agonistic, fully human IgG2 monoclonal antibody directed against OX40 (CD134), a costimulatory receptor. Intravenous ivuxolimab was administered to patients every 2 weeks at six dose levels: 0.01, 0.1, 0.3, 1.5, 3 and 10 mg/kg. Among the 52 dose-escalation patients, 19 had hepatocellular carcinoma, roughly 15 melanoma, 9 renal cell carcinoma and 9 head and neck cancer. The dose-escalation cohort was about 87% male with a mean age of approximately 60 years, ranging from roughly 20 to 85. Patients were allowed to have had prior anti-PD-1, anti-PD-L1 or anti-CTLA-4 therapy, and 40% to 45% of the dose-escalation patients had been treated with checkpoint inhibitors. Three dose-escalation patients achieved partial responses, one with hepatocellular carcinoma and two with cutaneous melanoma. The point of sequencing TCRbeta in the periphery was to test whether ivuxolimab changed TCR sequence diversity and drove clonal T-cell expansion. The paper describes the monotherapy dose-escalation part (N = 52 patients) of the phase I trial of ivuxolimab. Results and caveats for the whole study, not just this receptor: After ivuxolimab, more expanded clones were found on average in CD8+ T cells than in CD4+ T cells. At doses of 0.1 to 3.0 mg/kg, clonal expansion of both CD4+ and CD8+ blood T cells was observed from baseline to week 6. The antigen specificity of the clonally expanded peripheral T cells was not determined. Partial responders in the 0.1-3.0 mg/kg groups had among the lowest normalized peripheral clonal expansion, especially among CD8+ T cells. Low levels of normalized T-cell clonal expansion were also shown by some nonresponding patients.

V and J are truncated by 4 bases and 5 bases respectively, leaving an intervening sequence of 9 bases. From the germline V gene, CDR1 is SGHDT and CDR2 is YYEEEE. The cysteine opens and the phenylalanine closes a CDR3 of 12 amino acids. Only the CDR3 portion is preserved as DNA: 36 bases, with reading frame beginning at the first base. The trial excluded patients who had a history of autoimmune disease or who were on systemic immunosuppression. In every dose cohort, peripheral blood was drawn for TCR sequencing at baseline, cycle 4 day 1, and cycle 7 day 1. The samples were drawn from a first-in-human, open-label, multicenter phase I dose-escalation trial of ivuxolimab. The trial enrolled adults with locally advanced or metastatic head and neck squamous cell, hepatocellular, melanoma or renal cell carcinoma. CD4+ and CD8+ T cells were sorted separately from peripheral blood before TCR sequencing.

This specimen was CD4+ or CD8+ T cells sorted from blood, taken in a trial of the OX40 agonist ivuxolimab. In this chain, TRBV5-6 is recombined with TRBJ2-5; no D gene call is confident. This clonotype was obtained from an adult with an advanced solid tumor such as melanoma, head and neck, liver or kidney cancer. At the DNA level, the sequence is TGTGCCAGCAGCGTGGGCGCGGAGACCCAGTACTTC. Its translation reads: CASSVGAETQYF.